Shown below are 20 T cell receptor beta chains from a single sample sequenced in a study of cytomegalovirus exposure and HLA in healthy donors. The PCR contained 60 Vbeta and 13 Jbeta primers. Only in-frame clones appear in the TCRdb table, and some are missing; sequencing was by immunoSEQ multiplex PCR. This sample's table reports about 210,000 clones. Source material: PBMCs. Receptors were obtained from a woman aged 25-40 years in good health and CMV-seropositive.

The chain is built from TRBV7-2 and TRBJ2-5; D possibly corresponds to TRBD2 (5 bases). Germline CDR1 and CDR2: SGHTA and FQGNSA. Between the trimmed V and J ends, which lost 4 bases and 5 bases, there was a span of 11 bases. The CDR3 contains 13 residues. CDR3 region: CASSSGSEETQYF. The DNA of the CDR3 is TGTGCCAGCAGCTCGGGGTCCGAGGAGACCCAGTACTTC.

CDR3 amino acids: CATSRDGAAEAFF. CDR3 bases: TGTGCCACCAGCAGAGATGGGGCAGCTGAAGCTTTCTTT. J is TRBJ1-1 and V is TRBV15; TRBD1 is a possible D gene (5 bases). CDR3 size: 13 residues. Deletions cut 0 bases from V and 6 bases from J, with 8 bases between. Germline V lookup: CDR1 LNHNV, CDR2 YYDKDF (reference sequence).

The CDR3 DNA sequence: TGTGCCAGCAGGGGGCCATCAGGACCCAACTATGGCTACACCTTC. It yields the protein CASRGPSGPNYGYTF. The genes are TRBV2 and TRBJ1-2, with D tentatively TRBD1 (5 bases). The CDR3 runs to 15 residues. V was clipped by 6 bases and J by 2 bases, with 16 bases between them. Looked up from germline, CDR1 is SNHLY and CDR2 is FYNNEI.

V gene TRBV7-8 combines with J gene TRBJ1-1; D remains unclear. Trimming pared 1 base from V and 3 bases from J, leaving 9 bases between. Per the germline V gene, CDR1 is SGHVS and CDR2 is FQNEAQ. The CDR3 sequence is 14 residues long. This CDR3 reads CASSLEAGYTEAFF. CDR3 sequence (DNA): TGTGCCAGCAGCTTAGAGGCAGGCTACACTGAAGCTTTCTTT.

V gene TRBV5-1 combines with J gene TRBJ2-3; 9 bases line up with TRBD2. The junction had 1 base not matched to a gene; V was cut back by 1 base and J by 1 base. Germline assignment: CDR1 SGHRS and CDR2 YFSETQ. CDR3 length equals 15 residues. CDR3 protein: CASSLWTSGTDTQYF. The CDR3 coding sequence is TGCGCCAGCAGCTTGTGGACTAGCGGCACAGATACGCAGTATTTT.

The chain is built from TRBV5-1 and TRBJ1-1; perhaps TRBD1 as D (6 bases). The germline V and J ends were trimmed by 0 bases and 4 bases, with 7 bases remaining between them. CDR1 is SGHRS, CDR2 YFSETQ, per germline. The CDR3 is 13 amino acids. CDR3 sequence (DNA): TGCGCCAGCAGCTTGGCAGGGGCCACTGAAGCTTTCTTT. Its protein is CASSLAGATEAFF.

The chain combines TRBV28 with TRBJ2-7; 7 bases agree with TRBD1. Per the germline V gene, CDR1 is MDHEN and CDR2 is SYDVKM. This CDR3 has 15 amino acids. V lost 5 bases, J lost 3 bases, and 10 bases stayed unmatched. CDR3 protein: CASSITGALRYEQYF. CDR3 nucleotides: TGTGCCAGCAGTATAACAGGGGCCCTCCGCTACGAGCAGTACTTC. The complete variable domain, with remaining parts taken from reference TRBV28 and TRBJ2-7, reads DVKVTQSSRYLVKRTGEKVFLECVQDMDHENMFWYRQDPGLGLRLIYFSYDVKMKEKGDIPEGYSVSREKKERFSLILESASTNQTSMYLCASSITGALRYEQYFGPGTRLTVT.

The rearrangement joins TRBV9 to TRBJ1-3, with unresolved D. Per germline, CDR1 SGDLS and CDR2 YYNGEE. CDR3 length: 15 amino acids. V was shortened by 0 bases and J by 0 bases, with 7 bases between the two germline ends. The chain's CDR3 is CASSVGRASGNTIYF. As DNA, the CDR3 is TGTGCCAGCAGCGTAGGGAGGGCCTCTGGAAACACCATATATTTT. The entire variable domain, with the rest obtained from reference TRBV9 and TRBJ1-3, is as follows: DSGVTQTPKHLITATGQRVTLRCSPRSGDLSVYWYQQSLDQGLQFLIQYYNGEERAKGNILERFSAQQFPDLHSELNLSSLELGDSALYFCASSVGRASGNTIYFGEGSWLTVV.

The chain uses TRBV28 and TRBJ1-2; unclear D gene. Germline lookup yields CDR1 MDHEN and CDR2 SYDVKM. This CDR3 is 15 amino acids long. The V end lost 7 bases, the J end lost 2 bases, and 17 bases lay between the germline ends. The CDR3 DNA is TGTGCCAGCAAGTTGACCTGGACGGGGAACTATGGCTACACCTTC. It specifies CASKLTWTGNYGYTF.

V usage is TRBV7-6 and J usage is TRBJ2-1; TRBD2 aligns across 8 bases. V lost 4 bases to trimming and J lost 4 bases; unmatched junction nucleotides: 3. The CDR3 consists of 14 residues. Per germline, CDR1 SGHVS and CDR2 FNYEAQ. DNA for the CDR3: TGTGCCAGCAGCTACGGGACTAGGTACAATGAGCAGTTCTTC. It specifies CASSYGTRYNEQFF.

The chain is built from TRBV6-6 and TRBJ1-3, with 9 bases lining up with TRBD1. CDR1 and CDR2 from the germline V gene are MNHNY and SVGAGI (reference sequence). The CDR3 totals 15 residues. V trimming: 4 bases; J trimming: 5 bases; junction bases outside the gene matches: 6. DNA for the CDR3: TGTGCCAGCAGTTTTCGGGGACAGGGAAGAAACACCATATATTTT. Amino acid sequence: CASSFRGQGRNTIYF.

The gene calls are TRBV28 and TRBJ2-2; TRBD2 agrees at 10 bases. The CDR3 is made up of 14 amino acids. The V gene's germline CDR1 is MDHEN and CDR2 SYDVKM. V dropped 6 bases and J dropped 7; count of bases not matched to a gene: 5. The CDR3 DNA follows: TGTGCCAGCAGCCTAGCGGGAGATATCGGGGAGCTGTTTTTT. It specifies CASSLAGDIGELFF.

CDR3 sequence (DNA): TGTGCCAGCAGTTATCGAGGCGCTAGCGAGATTTACGAGCAGTACTTC. Amino acid sequence: CASSYRGASEIYEQYF. The chain combines TRBV6-6 with TRBJ2-7, with D possibly matching TRBD2 (6 bases). Trimming took 3 bases from V and 4 from J, leaving 19 bases between them. This CDR3 comprises 16 residues. Germline V gene lookup returns CDR1 MNHNY and CDR2 SVGAGI (reference sequence).

The V gene is TRBV5-1, the J gene TRBJ1-1, with 8 bases matching TRBD1. Losses at the gene ends were 6 bases for V and 11 bases for J; bases not matched to a gene: 12. Germline V lookup: CDR1 SGHRS, CDR2 YFSETQ. The CDR3 spans 13 residues. The CDR3 coding sequence is TGCGCCAGCAACCTACCCGGACAGGGAGAGGCTTTCTTT. It translates to CASNLPGQGEAFF.

This chain uses TRBV18 with TRBJ2-3; 9 bases are a match to TRBD2. The length of the CDR3 is 16 residues. Germline V gives CDR1 KGHSH, CDR2 LQKENI. V trimming: 3 bases; J trimming: 0 bases; junction bases outside the gene matches: 4. The CDR3 spells CASSPRTSDSTDTQYF. The CDR3 DNA reads as TGTGCCAGCTCACCTCGGACTAGCGACAGCACAGATACGCAGTATTTT.

This sequence joins TRBV11-2 and TRBJ1-2, with D possibly matching TRBD1 (5 bases). CDR3 length: 13 residues. The V gene lost 1 base and the J gene lost 8 bases, with 11 bases spanning the gap. CDR1 is SGHAT, CDR2 FQNNGV, per germline. The CDR3 loop is CASSLAAGLGYTF. The DNA for the CDR3 is TGTGCCAGCAGCTTAGCGGCAGGGCTGGGCTACACCTTC.

The chain combines TRBV27 with TRBJ2-5; possibly TRBD1 for D (5 bases). CDR3 length equals 17 residues. Per the germline V gene, CDR1 is MNHEY and CDR2 is SMNVEV (reference sequence). Trimming stripped 5 bases from V and 1 base from J, with 20 bases between. CDR3 nucleotide sequence: TGTGCCAGCAGTACCCTCAGTTCGAGTAGGGGCCAAGAGACCCAGTACTTC. Encoded protein: CASSTLSSSRGQETQYF.

The chain recombines TRBV21-1 with TRBJ1-2; no check of the table's D call, TRBD1, against the DNA was made. TRBV21-1 is a pseudogene. CDR3 length: 13 amino acids. The CDR3, as DNA: TGTGCCAGCAGCAAGGACAGATATTATGGCTACACCTTC. The encoded protein is CASSKDRYYGYTF.

This sequence joins TRBV5-1 and TRBJ2-7; no definite D call. Germline CDR1 and CDR2: SGHRS and YFSETQ. The CDR3 contains 15 residues. V dropped 0 bases and J dropped 7 bases, with 17 bases sitting between them. The DNA for the CDR3 is TGCGCCAGCAGCTTGGCACAGAGCAGGCATCGGGAGCAGTACTTC. Amino acid sequence: CASSLAQSRHREQYF.

A word on this clone: One end of the junction varies from germline; a read error may be responsible. The chain's CDR3 is CASSLTPPVSYGQYF. As DNA, the CDR3 is TGTGCCAGCAGCCTTACCCCTCCCGTTTCCTACGGGCAGTACTTC. The rearrangement links TRBV6-5 to TRBJ2-7; D unresolved. This CDR3 spans 15 amino acids. The germline gives CDR1 MNHEY, CDR2 SVGAGI.